The clone carrying this T cell receptor beta chain was recorded many times. No antigen is known for it. The TCR library protocol was used to attach unique molecular identifiers. These identifiers were attached to individual cDNA molecules. From the 5' RACE reads, TCRdb called clonotypes with MiXCR, one entry per CDR3 protein. Of approximately 58,000 distinct CDR3 sequences in the sample, approximately 6.2% are singletons; the top ten hold 3% to 4.5%. These data come from a study of early T cells in non-severe SARS-CoV-2 infection. Study-level information: Bulk RNA taken from unsorted whole blood was sequenced, leaving chains unpaired.

Per the germline V gene, CDR1 is SGHKS and CDR2 is YYEKEE (reference sequence). The V and J ends lost 1 base and 6 bases respectively, with 14 bases between them. The CDR3 loop spans 14 amino acids. Study-level results: In VDJdb matching, anti-spike CD8 responses were favored while private and CD4 specificities went missing.

This clonotype was sampled from an adult who was a healthcare worker with PCR-confirmed SARS-CoV-2 infection or an uninfected control (not recorded which). The chain joins TRBV5-5 to TRBJ2-7; D call uncertain. The material sequenced was whole blood. The CDR3 region is CASSLSDTYLEQYF. In nucleotides, the CDR3 is TGTGCCAGCAGCTTGAGCGACACCTATCTCGAGCAGTACTTC.